This T cell receptor (beta chain) was found in a study of blood T cell repertoires in COVID-19 (dated by TCRdb to about 2020). In the study overall: Collaborator samples came from the United States, Italy and Spain and covered acute and convalescent phases of COVID-19. The sample metadata nearly always contained a de-identified subject ID, COVID-19 status, age in years and sex. The repertoires were released in a freely available public database meant as a resource for research on the immune response to SARS-CoV-2. Where available, HLA class I and class II types were obtained from metadata supplied by the sample provider rather than from assay-based typing. Samples came from the ongoing ImmuneRACE study (first 160 participants) plus 1,254 subjects from 6 global collaborators. The material from the prospective study consisted of cDNA or gDNA derived from T cells, B-cell-depleted T cells, or PBMCs. Subjects who had been exposed to COVID-19, were actively infected with it, or had recovered from it provided the deeply sampled blood TCRbeta repertoires that made up the dataset. The paper as a whole reports these results and caveats: The amount of clinical and demographic metadata varied by source and participant and was provided uncurated.

The CDR3 covers 17 residues, taking in both the cysteine and the valine. The only DNA kept is the CDR3, 51 bases in frame from the first base. Collaborating institutions collected whole blood in K2EDTA tubes following their own protocols. For TCRbeta analysis, collaborators shipped samples in one of three forms: frozen whole blood, isolated PBMCs, or DNA extracted from either of those sample types. The immunoSEQ Assay, a bias-controlled multiplex PCR, was used to amplify TCRbeta CDR3 regions from genomic DNA. Per the authors' processing: Within the assay, amplification of reference gene primers was used to estimate how many nucleated cells each sample contained. Sequence reads were collapsed and filtered to measure the absolute abundance of every unique TCRbeta CDR3 rearrangement. Productive Simpson clonality was computed per sample as the square root of Simpson's diversity index over productive rearrangements. TCRdb's version of the immuneACCESS table is confined to in-frame rearrangements and falls short of the full clone set. An unresolved V gene accounts for under half of the shortfall where checked; the remainder is of unknown origin. That table is the source of V, J and clone size, and D and trimming were worked out from the DNA. The sample table contains about 82,000 clones; only one count was recorded for around four fifths of them. The ten largest clones represent about a sixth of the sample.

On this clone: Which antigen it targets is not known. No clone much larger than this one lies a single base away; base qualities are absent.

The specimen was peripheral blood. This receptor was identified in a man older than 75 with active or convalescent COVID-19. The chain joins TRBV21-1 to TRBJ2-7; the table's D call of TRBD2 was not tested on the DNA. TRBV21-1 is termed a pseudogene. The DNA reads as follows: TGTGCCAGCAGCCCCCGCCCCGCGGGATCGGCTAGGTACGAGCAGTACGTC. Translated, it reads CASSPRPAGSARYEQYV.